Listed below are T cell receptor beta chains from one sample, sequenced in a study of shared clonotypes between healthy human individuals. Sequenced by immunoSEQ multiplex PCR; TCRdb stores in-frame clones only, minus some. The top ten hold approximately 1.7% of the sample, which has approximately 1.9 million clones, 93% seen once. Sequencing was performed on naive CD8+ T cells from PBMCs. Source of these receptors: a young man in good health. Some clones in this sample may be carry-over from other donors' samples. Both conserved end residues are part of each CDR3. The D gene is left open where the match is weak. Size tells how often a clone was seen (once, few, many) or the class of an expanded clone, and some rows leave it out.

size | D | J | V | length | DNA | CDR3
. | . | TRBJ1-2 | TRBV11-2 | 12 | TGTGCCAGCAGCTTAGGTCCCAGGGTCGGCACCTTC | CASSLGPRVGTF
. | . | TRBJ2-7 | TRBV27 | 10 | TGTGCCAGCAGTTCCTACGAGCAGTACTTC | CASSSYEQYF
. | TRBD1 | TRBJ1-1 | TRBV2 | 15 | TGTGCCAGCAGTGTCTGGGACAGCCCGGATACTGAAGCTTTCTTT | CASSVWDSPDTEAFF
once | . | TRBJ2-6 | TRBV5-1 | 16 | TGCGCCAGCAGCCGGGCAATGAGCTCTGGGGCCAACGTCCTGACTTTC | CASSRAMSSGANVLTF
. | TRBD1 | TRBJ1-1 | TRBV7-8 | 15 | TGTGCCAGCAGCTTATTGGGACAGGGGTCTTGGGAAGCTTTCTTT | CASSLLGQGSWEAFF
once | . | TRBJ2-6 | TRBV11-2 | 16 | TGTGCCAGTTCTATAGGTTGGAGCTCTGGGGCCAACGTCCTGACTTTC | CASSIGWSSGANVLTF
. | . | TRBJ2-1 | TRBV29-1 | 16 | TGCAGCGTTAGGGGAAAGCGGAACGGATATGGCAATGAGCAGTTCTTC | CSVRGKRNGYGNEQFF
. | . | TRBJ1-4 | TRBV7-6 | 13 | TGTGCCAGCAGCCCCCGACCGAATGAAAAACTGTTTTTT | CASSPRPNEKLFF
. | . | TRBJ2-1 | TRBV5-6 | 13 | TGTGCCAGCAGCTTGGCTAGTATCGATGAGCAGTTCTTC | CASSLASIDEQFF
. | . | TRBJ1-5 | TRBV7-9 | 14 | TGTGCCAGCAGCTTGGTGGGCTCCAATCAGCCCCAGCATTTT | CASSLVGSNQPQHF
. | TRBD1 | TRBJ1-4 | TRBV4-1 | 16 | TGCGCCAGCAGCGTTTCACAGGGGGCGACTAATGAAAAACTGTTTTTT | CASSVSQGATNEKLFF
. | . | TRBJ2-2 | TRBV27 | 16 | TGTGCCAGCAGTTTATATGGACTCTCGAACACCGGGGAGCTGTTTTTT | CASSLYGLSNTGELFF
once | TRBD1 | TRBJ1-5 | TRBV27 | 15 | TGTGCCAGCAGTCCGGCACAGGGGATTAATCAGCCCCAGCATTTT | CASSPAQGINQPQHF
once | . | TRBJ2-5 | TRBV27 | 11 | TGTGCCAGTAAAAGACAAGAGACCCAGTACTTC | CASKRQETQYF
few | . | TRBJ1-5 | TRBV19 | 15 | TGTGCCAGTAGTATTGTGCCTTATAGCAATCAGCCCCAGCATTTT | CASSIVPYSNQPQHF
. | . | TRBJ2-7 | TRBV9 | 12 | TGTGCCAGCAGCACTGACACGGACGAGCAGTACTTC | CASSTDTDEQYF
. | TRBD1 | TRBJ2-1 | TRBV29-1 | 14 | TGCAGCGTGGTGGGTACAGGGGCAGACAATGAGCAGTTCTTC | CSVVGTGADNEQFF
. | TRBD2 | TRBJ2-7 | TRBV7-9 | 12 | TGTGCCAGCAGCTACCAGCGGGGGAACCAGTACTTC | CASSYQRGNQYF
. | TRBD1 | TRBJ1-1 | TRBV6-5 | 14 | TGTGCCAGCAGTCAACAGGGGGTTAGCGCTGAAGCTTTCTTT | CASSQQGVSAEAFF
. | . | TRBJ1-1 | TRBV13 | 13 | TGTGCCAGCAGCTTAAACAGGAACACTGAAGCTTTCTTT | CASSLNRNTEAFF
. | . | TRBJ2-7 | TRBV5-8 | 12 | TGTGCCAGCAGCTTGGGGTGGGACGAGCAGTACTTC | CASSLGWDEQYF
. | . | TRBJ2-2 | TRBV18 | 16 | TGTGCCAGCTCACCAGACCGGTGGGGGAACACCGGGGAGCTGTTTTTT | CASSPDRWGNTGELFF
. | . | TRBJ2-7 | TRBV7-8 | 12 | TGTGCCAGCGGGTGGCTAGGGAACGAGCAGTACTTC | CASGWLGNEQYF
few | TRBD1 | TRBJ1-4 | TRBV27 | 17 | TGTGCCAGCGGCCTAATCTCTTACAGGGGGCATGATGAAAAACTGTTTTTT | CASGLISYRGHDEKLFF
. | . | TRBJ1-5 | TRBV6-1 | 15 | TGTGCCAGCAGTTCGGACACTTATAGCAATCAGCCCCAGCATTTT | CASSSDTYSNQPQHF
. | . | TRBJ2-3 | TRBV4-1 | 15 | TGCGCCAGCAGCCAAGTATCGGTACAACGAGATACGCAGTATTTT | CASSQVSVQRDTQYF
. | . | TRBJ2-1 | TRBV5-1 | 12 | TGCGCCAGCAGCTTCGGCCGAGATGAGCAGTTCTTC | CASSFGRDEQFF
. | . | TRBJ1-1 | TRBV7-9 | 15 | TGTGCCAGCAGCATCCCTACAGGGTTGTACACTGAAGCTTTCTTT | CASSIPTGLYTEAFF
. | . | TRBJ1-2 | TRBV7-9 | 14 | TGTGCCAGCAGCTTCGTACAGGGTTCATATGGCTACACCTTC | CASSFVQGSYGYTF
. | TRBD1 | TRBJ1-3 | TRBV27 | 15 | TGTGCCAGCAGTTCGCAGGGGGCTAGCGGAAACACCATATATTTT | CASSSQGASGNTIYF
. | . | TRBJ2-2 | TRBV27 | 16 | TGTGCCAGCAGTCCCCGGACCCCGGGGCTCACCGGGGAGCTGTTTTTT | CASSPRTPGLTGELFF
. | . | TRBJ2-3 | TRBV28 | 21 | TGTGCCAGCAGTTCTAGCCTCATGCAGGCAGGCAAACGCACGGGCTGGGATACGCAGTATTTT | CASSSSLMQAGKRTGWDTQYF
. | . | TRBJ2-3 | TRBV6-5 | 14 | TGTGCCAGCAGTTACGGAGGGGGCTTGGATACGCAGTATTTT | CASSYGGGLDTQYF
once | . | TRBJ2-7 | TRBV28 | 15 | TGTGCCAGCAGTTTTTTAAGAGGGGAATCCTACGAGCAGTACTTC | CASSFLRGESYEQYF
. | . | TRBJ2-3 | TRBV11-3 | 16 | TGTGCCAGCAGCTTAGCTGGCCAGGAGCACACAGATACGCAGTATTTT | CASSLAGQEHTDTQYF
. | . | TRBJ2-2 | TRBV4-3 | 14 | TGCGCCAGCAGCCAAGTAGGGGGGACCGGGGAGCTGTTTTTT | CASSQVGGTGELFF
. | . | TRBJ2-1 | TRBV10-2 | 13 | TGCGCCAGCAGGCAGCGACTCTACAATGAGCAGTTCTTC | CASRQRLYNEQFF
. | TRBD2 | TRBJ2-7 | TRBV6-1 | 16 | TGTGCCAGCAGTGACGGACTAGCGGGAGCCCCCTACGAGCAGTATTTC | CASSDGLAGAPYEQYF
. | TRBD1 | TRBJ2-5 | TRBV13 | 18 | TGTGCCAGCAGCTCCGACCCCCGGGGGACAGGGGACAGGGAGACCCAGTACTTC | CASSSDPRGTGDRETQYF
. | . | TRBJ1-5 | TRBV5-8 | 16 | TGTGCCAGCAGCTTGGCCGGTTCAGCAAGCAATCAGCCCCAGCATTTT | CASSLAGSASNQPQHF